One and the same sample provided the 17 T cell receptor beta chains below, sequenced in a study of blood T cell repertoires in COVID-19. Generated by immunoSEQ multiplex PCR, the TCRdb table keeps only in-frame clones and is missing some. The sample comprises 130,000 or so clones, 80% to 85% of which are singletons, and roughly 4% rests with the top ten. The sequenced sample consisted of PBMCs or T cells enriched from blood (not recorded which). Every receptor here comes from a woman younger than 45 who had recovered from COVID-19.

With respect to this clone: The sample contains more than one DNA sequence encoding this CDR3. The V gene is TRBV6-5, the J gene TRBJ2-1, with D perhaps TRBD1 (6 bases). CDR3 length: 11 residues. V lost 5 bases and J 7 bases, leaving 6 bases between the germline ends. Germline V gene sequence: CDR1 MNHEY, CDR2 SVGAGI. The CDR3 sequence is CASSRGNEQFF. In DNA form, the CDR3 reads TGTGCCAGCAGTAGGGGGAATGAGCAGTTCTTC.

The chain has TRBV9 and TRBJ2-3, with 7 bases identical to TRBD2. Looked up from germline, CDR1 is SGDLS and CDR2 is YYNGEE. Trimming at V came to 5 bases and at J to 6 bases, leaving 12 bases not matched to a gene. This CDR3 spans 15 amino acids. The CDR3 loop is CASRQLALPLDTQYF. In DNA, the CDR3 is TGTGCCAGCAGACAACTAGCGCTACCCTTGGATACGCAGTATTTT.

The V call is TRBV2, the J call TRBJ1-6; no clear D gene. V lost 0 bases, J lost 4 bases, and 13 bases lay in between. Germline lookup yields CDR1 SNHLY and CDR2 FYNNEI. The CDR3 loop spans 17 amino acids. This CDR3 reads CASSEAHTPQYNSPLHF. CDR3 sequence (DNA): TGTGCCAGCAGTGAAGCGCACACTCCACAGTATAATTCACCCCTCCACTTT.

V and J are TRBV28 and TRBJ2-7; perhaps TRBD2 as D (5 bases). The CDR3 covers 16 residues. Trimming stripped 4 bases from V and 0 bases from J, with 16 bases between. The germline CDR1 and CDR2 sequences are MDHEN and SYDVKM. The CDR3 nucleotides are TGTGCCAGCAGTTCCCACACAAGACTAAGCTCCTACGAGCAGTACTTC. Translated: CASSSHTRLSSYEQYF.

The rearrangement uses TRBV6-2 or TRBV6-3 and TRBJ2-3, with 9 bases aligning to TRBD2. With 6 bases clipped from V and 4 bases from J, the junction kept 11 bases outside the gene matches. Germline V gene sequence: CDR1 MNHEY, CDR2 SVGEGT. This CDR3 comprises 16 residues. Written as DNA, the CDR3 is TGTGCCAGCAGCCCCCAAGGACTAGCGAGTCCAGATACGCAGTATTTT. Translating it yields CASSPQGLASPDTQYF.

Remarks on this clone: The junction departs from germline at one end; a sequencing error may be responsible. The chain has TRBV7-3 and TRBJ2-7; D perhaps matches TRBD1 (5 bases). This CDR3 contains 13 residues. Germline-derived CDR1 and CDR2 are SGHTA and FQGTGA. CDR3 in DNA: TGTGCCAGCAGCTCGTCCCTCGGACAAGCGATCCACTTC. Residues: CASSSSLGQAIHF.

This clone was seen only a few times. The chain is built from TRBV4-3 and TRBJ2-7; no clear D. The CDR3 contains 15 residues. Looked up from germline, CDR1 is LGHNA and CDR2 is YSLEER. Between the trimmed V and J ends, which lost 0 bases and 1 base, there was a span of 10 bases. The CDR3 sequence: CASSQDHQVSYEQYF. The DNA for the CDR3 is TGCGCCAGCAGCCAAGATCACCAGGTTTCCTACGAGCAGTACTTC.

The V gene is TRBV28, the J gene TRBJ1-1; D is uncertain. Germline loops: CDR1 MDHEN, CDR2 SYDVKM. The CDR3 sequence is 14 residues long. Trimming shortened V by 3 bases and J by 3 bases, and 11 bases separated the two germline ends. The CDR3 nucleotides read TGTGCCAGCAGTTTGGGCACGAGGGACACTGAAGCTTTCTTT. Translation gives CASSLGTRDTEAFF.

The genes are TRBV19 and TRBJ2-5; TRBD2 might be the D (7 bases). Germline values: CDR1 LNHDA, CDR2 SQIVND (reference sequence). This CDR3 has 12 residues. V lost 9 bases, J lost 8 bases, and 16 bases lay in between. For the CDR3, the DNA is TGTGCCAGCCCCGGAGGGGGGGTAACCCAGTACTTC. Protein: CASPGGGVTQYF.

The rearrangement joins TRBV7-8 to TRBJ1-5; 8 bases line up with TRBD1. Per the germline V gene, CDR1 is SGHVS and CDR2 is FQNEAQ. The CDR3 is made up of 14 amino acids. The junction had 5 bases not matched to a gene; V was cut back by 6 bases and J by 4 bases. This chain's CDR3 is CASRLDRVNQPQHF. The CDR3 region has the DNA TGTGCCAGCAGGTTGGACAGGGTAAATCAGCCCCAGCATTTT.

A single count supports this clone. The chain carries TRBV9 and TRBJ2-1, with D possibly TRBD2 on 6 matching bases. Trimming cost V 4 bases and J 4 bases, with 15 bases left between them. CDR3 length: 15 amino acids. The germline V gene encodes CDR1 SGDLS and CDR2 YYNGEE. The CDR3 coding sequence is TGTGCCAGCAGCCAGAATAGCGGTACTTACAATGAGCAGTTCTTC. Its translation is CASSQNSGTYNEQFF.

The chain uses TRBV4-2 and TRBJ2-3, with TRBD2 matching 8 bases. Germline V gene data show CDR1 as LGHNA and CDR2 as YNFKEQ. J gave up 6 bases and V 0 bases, and 8 bases lay outside the gene matches. The CDR3 consists of 16 residues. The DNA of the CDR3 is TGTGCCAGCAGCCAAGATGGGGCGGGAGGTTGGGATACGCAGTATTTT. Its translation: CASSQDGAGGWDTQYF.

The chain joins TRBV5-1 to TRBJ1-2; a possible D gene is TRBD1 (6 bases). The CDR3 runs 12 residues. CDR1 and CDR2 from the germline V gene are SGHRS and YFSETQ. V lost 4 bases and J 8 bases, leaving 12 bases between the germline ends. CDR3: CASSPTGYGYTF. For the CDR3, the DNA is TGCGCCAGCAGCCCAACAGGGTACGGCTACACCTTC. Using reference TRBV5-1 and TRBJ1-2 for the parts outside the CDR3, the full variable domain is KAGVTQTPRYLIKTRGQQVTLSCSPISGHRSVSWYQQTPGQGLQFLFEYFSETQRNKGNFPGRFSGRQFSNSRSEMNVSTLELGDSALYLCASSPTGYGYTFGSGTRLTVV.

The chain has TRBV14 and TRBJ2-3; the D is unclear. The CDR3 is made up of 12 amino acids. Germline CDR1 is SGHDN and CDR2 is FVKESK. Trimming removed 7 bases at V and 4 bases at J, with 9 bases between. The CDR3 spells CASKSISDTQYF. Here the CDR3 DNA reads TGTGCCAGCAAAAGCATTTCAGATACGCAGTATTTT.

The chain couples TRBV15 to TRBJ1-4; TRBD1 matches at 8 bases. V was clipped by 3 bases and J by 1 base; unmatched bases: 4. Germline V CDR1 and CDR2: LNHNV, YYDKDF (reference sequence). The CDR3 totals 16 residues. The DNA of the CDR3 is TGTGCCACCAGCAGGGGGGGGACAGGAACTAATGAAAAACTGTTTTTT. This gives the protein CATSRGGTGTNEKLFF.

This chain uses TRBV10-3 with TRBJ1-2; D remains ambiguous. Germline CDR1 and CDR2: ENHRY and SYGVKD. With 0 bases removed from V and 5 bases from J, the gap between germline ends came to 4 bases. The CDR3 loop spans 12 amino acids. The CDR3 DNA reads TGTGCCATCAGTGAGTCCCTTTATGGCTACACCTTC. Translating gives CAISESLYGYTF.

The V gene is TRBV2, the J gene TRBJ2-2; TRBD2 matches at 9 bases. J gave up 3 bases and V 6 bases, and 8 bases lay outside the gene matches. Looked up from germline, CDR1 is SNHLY and CDR2 is FYNNEI. The length of the CDR3 is 16 residues. In nucleotides, the CDR3 is TGTGCCAGCAGAGGGAGCGGGGGGTTTGACACCGGGGAGCTGTTTTTT. Translated: CASRGSGGFDTGELFF.